The 5 T cell receptor beta chains below were found in one sample sequenced in a study of cytotoxic CD8 clonotypes in ibrutinib-treated CLL. The table came from immunoSEQ multiplex PCR; TCRdb's copy has only in-frame clones and leaves some out. The sample includes about 50,000 clones, roughly three fifths of them seen just once. The material was PBMCs, obtained after 24 months of ibrutinib treatment. The receptor set was obtained from a human donor with chronic lymphocytic leukemia.

This clone occurred many times. J is TRBJ2-3 and V is TRBV12-5, with 11 bases identical to TRBD1. Per germline, CDR1 LGHNT and CDR2 FRNRAP. The CDR3 has 15 residues. V shed 6 bases and J 4 bases; nucleotides not matched to a gene: 6. CDR3 sequence: CASGPGQGVADTQYF. The DNA of the CDR3 is TGTGCTAGTGGGCCGGGACAGGGGGTTGCAGATACGCAGTATTTT. The whole variable domain, filled in from reference TRBV12-5 and TRBJ2-3, reads DARVTQTPRHKVTEMGQEVTMRCQPILGHNTVFWYRQTMMQGLELLAYFRNRAPLDDSGMPKDRFSAEMPDATLATLKIQPSEPRDSAVYFCASGPGQGVADTQYFGPGTRLTVL.

The chain carries TRBV5-5 and TRBJ1-3; D uncertain. V lost 4 bases, J lost 0 bases, and 11 bases lay in between. The germline V gene has CDR1 SGHKS and CDR2 YYEKEE (reference sequence). CDR3 length: 15 residues. The CDR3 region has the DNA TGTGCCAGCAGCCCCAGTGGGAACTCTGGAAACACCATATATTTT. Its translation: CASSPSGNSGNTIYF.

This clone appeared a few times. The V and J genes are TRBV7-9 and TRBJ1-2; D remains ambiguous. The CDR3 is 15 residues long. Germline V gene lookup returns CDR1 SEHNR and CDR2 FQNEAQ (reference sequence). Trimming took off 2 bases at V and 8 bases at J, with 18 bases between the two ends. DNA for the CDR3: TGTGCCAGCAGCTTAAGTGAGACACCAGGTGGGGGCTACACCTTC. Translating gives CASSLSETPGGGYTF.

This clone was found a few times. This rearrangement joins TRBV19 to TRBJ1-2; D not resolved. The CDR3 is 13 residues long. V gave up 3 bases and J gave up 6 bases, with 11 bases separating them. Germline lookup yields CDR1 LNHDA and CDR2 SQIVND (reference sequence). CDR3 residues: CASSITVLDGYTF. CDR3 DNA: TGTGCCAGTAGTATTACAGTGTTAGATGGCTACACCTTC.

The V call is TRBV6-1, the J call TRBJ1-4, with TRBD1 matching 7 bases. V lost 6 bases, J lost 6 bases, and 10 bases stayed unmatched. This CDR3 region has 15 residues. The V gene's germline CDR1 is MNHNS and CDR2 SASEGT. The CDR3 bases are TGTGCCAGCAGAAAATTGACAGGGATGGATGAAAAACTGTTTTTT. Translation gives CASRKLTGMDEKLFF.